The entry that follows covers one T cell receptor beta chain sequence. Its antigen remains unknown. Per germline, CDR1 ENHRY and CDR2 SYGVKD. V was trimmed by 2 bases and J by 7 bases, leaving 6 bases between them. The length of the CDR3 is 11 residues. The data originate from a study of graft-versus-host responses after intestinal transplantation. The method was immunoSEQ multiplex PCR; TCRdb's version includes in-frame clones alone and lacks a portion of them. Here the sample spans 90,000 to 130,000 clones, around 90% being singletons. This sequence was found in a human donor who was the organ donor for an intestinal transplant. The chain recombines TRBV10-3 with TRBJ2-7; maybe TRBD2 (5 bases). The input for sequencing was unstimulated CD4+ T cells sorted from spleen or lymph node cells, taken before transplant. The CDR3 sequence is CAISERREQYF. The CDR3 nucleotides are TGTGCCATCAGTGAGAGGAGGGAGCAGTACTTC.